A single sample gave rise to the 5 T cell receptor beta chains below, sequenced in a study of T-cell reconstitution after alpha-beta-depleted transplantation in children. Unique molecular identifiers were used in preparing the TCRbeta library. A single record per CDR3 protein comes from TCRdb applying MiXCR to the PCR reads. The sample carries 600,000 to 700,000 distinct CDR3 sequences, about 15% recorded once. The sequencing used PBMCs from the stem cell graft donor, collected from the stem cell graft. These receptors all stem from a human donor who donated a stem cell graft to a child with acute myeloid leukemia.

The sample holds many counts of this clonotype. The chain uses TRBV12-3 or TRBV12-4 and TRBJ1-1, with D unclear. The V gene lost 6 bases and the J gene lost 4 bases, with 6 bases spanning the gap. The CDR3 length is 11 residues. The CDR3 reads CASSRGTEAFF. For the CDR3, the DNA is TGTGCCAGCAGCCGTGGCACTGAAGCTTTCTTT.

This clonotype was counted ten times or more. The J gene is TRBJ2-7, the V gene TRBV10-3; D remains ambiguous. Germline V gene data show CDR1 as ENHRY and CDR2 as SYGVKD. The V end was cut by 0 bases, the J end by 4 bases, with 7 bases between. There are 13 residues in the CDR3. CDR3 region: CAISESLLYEQYV. As DNA, the CDR3 is TGTGCCATCAGTGAGTCGTTGTTATACGAGCAGTACGTC.

The J gene is TRBJ1-1, the V gene TRBV7-9, with TRBD1 matching 7 bases. With 5 bases clipped from V and 3 bases from J, the junction kept 9 bases outside the gene matches. In germline, CDR1 is SEHNR, CDR2 FQNEAQ (reference sequence). The CDR3 runs 15 residues. Here the CDR3 DNA reads TGTGCCAGCAGCCCCCAAAAAGGGGGCGACACTGAAGCTTTCTTT. This gives the protein CASSPQKGGDTEAFF. The whole variable domain, filled in from reference TRBV7-9 and TRBJ1-1, reads DTGVSQNPRHKITKRGQNVTFRCDPISEHNRLYWYRQTLGQGPEFLTYFQNEAQLEKSRLLSDRFSAERPKGSFSTLEIQRTEQGDSAMYLCASSPQKGGDTEAFFGQGTRLTVV.

Worth noting for this clonotype: A much larger clone sits a single nucleotide away, making a read error possible. The rearrangement uses TRBV20-1 and TRBJ2-2; D perhaps matches TRBD2 (5 bases). V lost 6 bases and J lost 6, with 17 bases in between. The CDR3 runs to 14 residues. Germline-derived CDR1 and CDR2 are DFQATT and SNEGSKA (reference sequence). The CDR3 reads CSAPGSTDSGELFF. For the CDR3, the DNA is TGCAGTGCCCCGGGGTCCACAGACTCCGGGGAGCTGTTTTTT.

This clonotype came up many times. The rearrangement uses TRBV15 and TRBJ1-1; D gene unclear. V was shortened by 0 bases and J by 3 bases, with 17 bases between the two germline ends. The germline V gene has CDR1 LNHNV and CDR2 YYDKDF (reference sequence). The CDR3 is 17 amino acids. The CDR3, as DNA: TGTGCCACCAGCAGAGATAAGAGGGTTCTCGTTCACACTGAAGCTTTCTTT. This encodes CATSRDKRVLVHTEAFF.